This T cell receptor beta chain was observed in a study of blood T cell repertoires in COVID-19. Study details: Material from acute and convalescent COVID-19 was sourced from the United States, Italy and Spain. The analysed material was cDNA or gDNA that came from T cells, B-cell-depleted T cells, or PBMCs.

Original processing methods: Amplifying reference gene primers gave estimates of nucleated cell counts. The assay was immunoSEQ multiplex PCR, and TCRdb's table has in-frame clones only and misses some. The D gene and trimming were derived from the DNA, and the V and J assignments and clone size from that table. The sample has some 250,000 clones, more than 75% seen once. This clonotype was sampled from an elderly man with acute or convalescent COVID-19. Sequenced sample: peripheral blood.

Here the CDR3 reads CASSQTLSAYEQYF. The CDR3 region has the DNA TGCGCCAGCAGCCAGACCCTTAGCGCTTACGAGCAGTACTTC. The V call is TRBV4-1, the J call TRBJ2-7, with D perhaps matching TRBD2 (5 bases). V dropped 3 bases and J dropped 4 bases, with 13 bases sitting between them. Germline V gives CDR1 MGHRA, CDR2 YSYEKL. This CDR3 contains 14 residues.